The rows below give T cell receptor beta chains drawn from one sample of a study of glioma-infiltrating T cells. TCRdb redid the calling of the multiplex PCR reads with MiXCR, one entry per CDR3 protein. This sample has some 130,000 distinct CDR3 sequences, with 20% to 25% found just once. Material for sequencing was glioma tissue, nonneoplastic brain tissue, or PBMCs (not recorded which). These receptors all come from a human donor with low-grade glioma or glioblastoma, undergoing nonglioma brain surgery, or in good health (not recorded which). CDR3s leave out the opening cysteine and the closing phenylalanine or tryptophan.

CDR3 protein: ASSLWTGTDTQY
V gene: TRBV12-3/TRBV12-4
J gene: TRBJ2-3

CDR3 protein: SARARLAGEFTDTQY
V gene: TRBV20-1
J gene: TRBJ2-3

CDR3 protein: ASSFDEKLF
V gene: TRBV28
J gene: TRBJ1-4

CDR3 protein: ASNQEAYYNEQF
V gene: TRBV3-1
J gene: TRBJ2-1

CDR3 protein: ASSPPPRDRVYTEAF
V gene: TRBV4-1
J gene: TRBJ1-1

CDR3 protein: ASSPRSGSGANVLT
V gene: TRBV7-3
J gene: TRBJ2-6

CDR3 protein: ASSQQGARDTEAF
V gene: TRBV7-3
J gene: TRBJ1-1

CDR3 protein: ASSSPQDGNTEAF
V gene: TRBV11-3
J gene: TRBJ1-1

CDR3 protein: ASSSDWTNTGELF
V gene: TRBV5-1
J gene: TRBJ2-2

CDR3 protein: ASSGTGYTMDGYT
V gene: TRBV6-1
J gene: TRBJ1-2

CDR3 protein: SASQADEQF
V gene: TRBV20-1
J gene: TRBJ2-1

CDR3 protein: ASSQEEGFGYT
V gene: TRBV6-2/TRBV6-3
J gene: TRBJ1-2

CDR3 protein: ASSDTGVRDTQY
V gene: TRBV18
J gene: TRBJ2-3

CDR3 protein: AISDLDGGDEQF
V gene: TRBV10-3
J gene: TRBJ2-1

CDR3 protein: ASSVQGLTEAF
V gene: TRBV2
J gene: TRBJ1-1

CDR3 protein: ASSDRGIDGYT
V gene: TRBV27
J gene: TRBJ1-2

CDR3 protein: SAARAGTDTQY
V gene: TRBV20-1
J gene: TRBJ2-3

CDR3 protein: ASSFGRVPYNEQF
V gene: TRBV7-2
J gene: TRBJ2-1

CDR3 protein: ATSDYRRDYGYT
V gene: TRBV24-1
J gene: TRBJ1-2

CDR3 protein: ASSYSSSTDTQY
V gene: TRBV6-2/TRBV6-3
J gene: TRBJ2-3

CDR3 protein: ASSLATGELF
V gene: TRBV5-1
J gene: TRBJ2-2

CDR3 protein: ATSRDRGGETQY
V gene: TRBV15
J gene: TRBJ2-5

CDR3 protein: ASSQGLGQPQH
V gene: TRBV14
J gene: TRBJ1-5

CDR3 protein: ASRNYRSNTEAF
V gene: TRBV6-1
J gene: TRBJ1-1

CDR3 protein: SARAGDHGYT
V gene: TRBV20-1
J gene: TRBJ1-2

CDR3 protein: ASSPSYPAGVNYGYT
V gene: TRBV3-1
J gene: TRBJ1-2

CDR3 protein: SARISAGEQF
V gene: TRBV20-1
J gene: TRBJ2-1

CDR3 protein: ASRKRGSTDTQY
V gene: TRBV2
J gene: TRBJ2-3

CDR3 protein: ASSPPDRGMADTQY
V gene: TRBV28
J gene: TRBJ2-3

CDR3 protein: ASSAGGGGNTEAF
V gene: TRBV6-1
J gene: TRBJ1-1

CDR3 protein: ASAEAPRFSGNTIY
V gene: TRBV6-1
J gene: TRBJ1-3

CDR3 protein: ATRSGTDEKLF
V gene: TRBV24-1
J gene: TRBJ1-4

CDR3 protein: ASSLRSQGSTDTQY
V gene: TRBV27
J gene: TRBJ2-3

CDR3 protein: ASSETGGGYGYT
V gene: TRBV2
J gene: TRBJ1-2

CDR3 protein: ASSPTTGTGSYGYT
V gene: TRBV6-1
J gene: TRBJ1-2

CDR3 protein: ASSQDHRNMNTEAF
V gene: TRBV4-1
J gene: TRBJ1-1

CDR3 protein: AISESRNRGNYGYT
V gene: TRBV10-3
J gene: TRBJ1-2

CDR3 protein: ASSSGLAGGNEQF
V gene: TRBV27
J gene: TRBJ2-1

CDR3 protein: ASSPPRQGVETQY
V gene: TRBV5-1
J gene: TRBJ2-5

CDR3 protein: SARNAPTNEQF
V gene: TRBV20-1
J gene: TRBJ2-1

CDR3 protein: ASSVQGPYNSPLH
V gene: TRBV25-1
J gene: TRBJ1-6